The 2 T cell receptor beta chains in this list originate from one sample, sequenced in a study of T-cell reconstitution after alpha-beta-depleted transplantation in children (dated by TCRdb to the mid-2010s). Library construction relied on PCR. The sequencing machine was an Illumina HiSeq 2500. TCR library preparation used molecular barcoding, with unique molecular identifiers applied to normalize quantification of the TCRbeta repertoire. TCRdb itself trimmed the public reads at Q25 with fastp, ran MiXCR and retained productive beta chains. Here each entry gathers all rows of one CDR3 protein and keeps the most common genes and DNA. A total of around 960,000 distinct CDR3 sequences appear in this sample, around 30% of them only once. Together, the top ten hold over 25% of the sample. The treatment or condition label of this sample denotes: allogeneic hematopoietic cell transplantation with graft depleted of TCRalphabeta T cells and CD19 B cells.

Sequences were derived from PBMCs, mostly from graft donor cells, sampled 360 days after TCRalphabeta/CD19-depleted stem cell transplant. The source is a boy under two years old who had a stem cell transplant for SCID, so the T cells may come from the graft donor.

The chain has TRBV12-3 or TRBV12-4 and TRBJ2-5; no definite D call. V was trimmed by 4 bases and J by 3 bases, leaving 6 bases between them. This CDR3 has 12 residues. The CDR3 loop reads CASSSSEETQYF. Here the CDR3 DNA reads TGTGCCAGCAGTTCCAGTGAAGAGACCCAGTACTTC.

The table lists this clonotype with a few counts. The gene calls are TRBV29-1 and TRBJ2-7, with 7 bases matching TRBD1. The germline V gene encodes CDR1 SQVTM and CDR2 ANQGSEA. Trimming took 4 bases from V and 3 from J; bases not matched to a gene: 6. The CDR3 is 13 amino acids. The CDR3: CSVGDSDFYEQYF. CDR3 sequence (DNA): TGCAGCGTTGGGGACAGCGACTTCTACGAGCAGTACTTC.